This TCR beta chain stems from a study of cytomegalovirus exposure and HLA in healthy donors. Study-level points and caveats: Subsequent analysis showed first-cohort TCR clusters tending to co-occur in 120 validation repertoires. TCR beta chains numbering some 150 were designated cytomegalovirus-associated. In vitro work confirmed that three CMV-associated chains recognize CMV antigens.

About this clone: What it binds is unknown.

Assay: immunoSEQ multiplex PCR; the TCRdb copy retains only in-frame clones and omits some. This table has about 190,000 clones, roughly 88% appearing once. This clonotype originated in a woman aged 18-35 years in good health and CMV-seronegative. Material: PBMCs.

This chain's CDR3 is CASRDSDSFQETQYF. The CDR3 bases are TGCGCCAGCAGGGACAGCGACTCTTTCCAAGAGACCCAGTACTTC. The chain recombines TRBV5-1 with TRBJ2-5; D is perhaps TRBD1 (6 bases). CDR1 and CDR2 from the germline V gene are SGHRS and YFSETQ. This CDR3 spans 15 amino acids. V lost 5 bases to trimming and J lost 1 base, with 15 bases between them.